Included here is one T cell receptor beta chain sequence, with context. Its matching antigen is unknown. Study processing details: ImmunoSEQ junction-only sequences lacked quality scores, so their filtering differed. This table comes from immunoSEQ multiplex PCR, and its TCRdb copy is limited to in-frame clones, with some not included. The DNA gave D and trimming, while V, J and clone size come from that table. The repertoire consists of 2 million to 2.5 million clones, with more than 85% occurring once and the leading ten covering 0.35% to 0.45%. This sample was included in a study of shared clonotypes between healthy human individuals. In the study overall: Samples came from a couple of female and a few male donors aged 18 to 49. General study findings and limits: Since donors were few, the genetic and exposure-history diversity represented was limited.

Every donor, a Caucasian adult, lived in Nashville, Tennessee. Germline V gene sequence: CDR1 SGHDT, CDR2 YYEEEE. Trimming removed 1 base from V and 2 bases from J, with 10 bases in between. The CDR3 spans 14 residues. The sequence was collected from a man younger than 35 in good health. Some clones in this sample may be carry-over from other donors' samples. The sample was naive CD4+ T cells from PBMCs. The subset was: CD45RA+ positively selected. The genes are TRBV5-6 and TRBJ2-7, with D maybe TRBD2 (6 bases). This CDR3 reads CASSLRAGAYEQYF. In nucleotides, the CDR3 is TGTGCCAGCAGCTTGAGAGCGGGCGCCTACGAGCAGTACTTC. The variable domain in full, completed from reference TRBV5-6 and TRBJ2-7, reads DAGVTQSPTHLIKTRGQQVTLRCSPKSGHDTVSWYQQALGQGPQFIFQYYEEEERQRGNFPDRFSGHQFPNYSSELNVNALLLGDSALYLCASSLRAGAYEQYFGPGTRLTVT.